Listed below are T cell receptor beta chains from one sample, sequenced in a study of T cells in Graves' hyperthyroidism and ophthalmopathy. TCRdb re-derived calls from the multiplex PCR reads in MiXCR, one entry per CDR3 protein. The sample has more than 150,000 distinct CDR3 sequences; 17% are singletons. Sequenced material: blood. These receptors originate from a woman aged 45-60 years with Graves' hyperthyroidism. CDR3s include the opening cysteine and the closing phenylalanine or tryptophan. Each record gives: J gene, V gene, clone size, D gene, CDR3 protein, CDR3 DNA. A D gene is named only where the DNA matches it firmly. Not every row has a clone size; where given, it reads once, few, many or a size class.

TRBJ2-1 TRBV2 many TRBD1 CASSITGQLQYNEQFF TGTGCCAGCAGCATCACGGGACAGCTACAATACAATGAGCAGTTCTTC
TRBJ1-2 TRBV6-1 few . CASSYVLDPTAINYGYTF TGTGCCAGCAGTTATGTCCTGGATCCCACGGCTATTAACTATGGCTACACCTTC
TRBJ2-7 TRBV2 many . CASSEELSVSLYEQYF TGTGCCAGCAGTGAGGAGCTCTCAGTCTCCCTTTACGAGCAGTACTTC
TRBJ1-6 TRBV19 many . CASSRGFMNNSPLHF TGTGCCAGTAGCCGGGGATTCATGAATAATTCACCCCTCCACTTT
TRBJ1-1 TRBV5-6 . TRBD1 CASSGGQDSYTEAFF TGTGCCAGCAGCGGCGGACAGGACTCCTACACTGAAGCTTTCTTT
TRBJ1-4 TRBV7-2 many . CASSPEVAATNEKLFF TGTGCCAGCAGCCCCGAGGTGGCAGCAACTAATGAAAAACTGTTTTTT
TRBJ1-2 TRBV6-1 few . CASSEGKWRDGYTF TGTGCCAGCAGTGAAGGAAAGTGGCGCGATGGCTACACCTTC
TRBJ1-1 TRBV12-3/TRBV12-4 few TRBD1 CASSLQGIKAEAFF TGTGCCAGCAGCTTACAGGGGATCAAGGCTGAAGCTTTCTTT
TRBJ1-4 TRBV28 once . CASSSRGSEKLFF TGTGCCAGCAGCTCCCGGGGGAGTGAAAAACTGTTTTTT
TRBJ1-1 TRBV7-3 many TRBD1 CASSFDRGEAFF TGTGCCAGCAGCTTTGACAGGGGAGAAGCTTTCTTT
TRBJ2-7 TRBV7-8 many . CASSFKLGSTAYEQYF TGTGCCAGCAGCTTTAAATTAGGCTCCACAGCCTACGAGCAGTACTTC
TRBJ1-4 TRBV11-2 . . CASRQRDEKLFF TGTGCCAGCAGACAGAGGGACGAAAAACTGTTTTTT
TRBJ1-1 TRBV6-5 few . CASSYPPGRGASTEAFF TGTGCCAGCAGTTACCCTCCCGGTAGGGGGGCGTCCACTGAAGCTTTCTTT
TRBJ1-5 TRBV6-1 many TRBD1 CASSRTGFDQPQHF TGTGCCAGCAGTCGGACAGGGTTTGATCAGCCCCAGCATTTT
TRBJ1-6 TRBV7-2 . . CASSLMGLGNSPLHF TGTGCCAGCAGCTTAATGGGACTGGGGAATTCACCCCTCCACTTT
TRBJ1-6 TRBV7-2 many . CASSFGPGLGISPLHF TGTGCCAGCAGCTTTGGTCCGGGGCTAGGGATTTCACCCCTCCACTTT
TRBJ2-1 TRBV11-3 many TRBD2 CASSLGGRVNEQFF TGTGCCAGCAGCTTAGGTGGGAGGGTAAATGAGCAGTTCTTC
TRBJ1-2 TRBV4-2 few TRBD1 CASTGDRGNYGYTF TGTGCCAGCACCGGAGACAGGGGGAACTATGGCTACACCTTC
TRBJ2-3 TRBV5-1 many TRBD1 CASSLAWRQGASDTQYF TGCGCCAGCAGCTTGGCCTGGCGGCAGGGGGCCTCAGATACGCAGTATTTT
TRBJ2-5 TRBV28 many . CASSLGAGSPNKETQYF TGTGCCAGCAGTTTAGGAGCGGGTTCCCCTAATAAAGAGACCCAGTACTTC
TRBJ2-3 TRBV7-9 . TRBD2 CASSPFGGEPTDTQYF TGTGCCAGCAGCCCTTTCGGGGGGGAACCCACAGATACGCAGTATTTT
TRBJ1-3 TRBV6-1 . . CASREGFTGNTIYF TGTGCCAGCAGGGAGGGTTTCACTGGAAACACCATATATTTT
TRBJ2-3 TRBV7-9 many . CASSINRASTDTQYF TGTGCCAGCAGCATAAACAGGGCTTCGACAGATACGCAGTATTTT
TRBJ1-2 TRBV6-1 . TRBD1 CASRDRGAYGYTF TGTGCCAGCAGGGACAGGGGAGCCTATGGCTACACCTTC
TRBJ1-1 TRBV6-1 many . CASSPPISGTEAFF TGTGCCAGCAGCCCCCCCATCTCCGGCACTGAAGCTTTCTTT
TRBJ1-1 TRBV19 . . CASSMGEGNTEAFF TGTGCCAGTAGTATGGGGGAGGGGAACACTGAAGCTTTCTTT
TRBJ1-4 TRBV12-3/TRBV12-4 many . CASSPSDELFF TGTGCCAGCAGTCCATCAGACGAACTGTTTTTT
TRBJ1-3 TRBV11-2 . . CASSLGWSLRNTIYF TGTGCCAGCAGCTTAGGATGGAGTTTACGAAACACCATATATTTT
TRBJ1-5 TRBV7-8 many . CASSLAATGRQPQHF TGTGCCAGCAGCTTGGCGGCAACGGGCAGGCAGCCCCAGCATTTT
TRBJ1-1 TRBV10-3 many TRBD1 CAISETGLVNTEAFF TGTGCCATCAGCGAGACAGGGCTGGTAAACACTGAAGCTTTCTTT
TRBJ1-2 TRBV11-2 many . CASSLILRDYGYTF TGTGCCAGCAGCCTCATTCTCCGGGATTATGGCTACACCTTC
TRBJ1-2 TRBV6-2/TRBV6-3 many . CASSFGESYGYTF TGTGCCAGCAGTTTCGGGGAGAGCTATGGCTACACCTTC
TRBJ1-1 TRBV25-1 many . CASSVDPMNTEAFF TGTGCCAGCAGTGTGGACCCCATGAACACTGAAGCTTTCTTT
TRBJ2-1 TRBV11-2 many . CASSLLGVPGNEQFF TGTGCCAGCAGCTTACTCGGGGTCCCCGGGAATGAGCAGTTCTTC
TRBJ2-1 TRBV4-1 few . CASSGSPGEQFF TGCGCCAGCAGCGGTAGCCCGGGTGAGCAGTTCTTC
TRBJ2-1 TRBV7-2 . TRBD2 CASSLGGLAGGPNEQFF TGTGCCAGCAGCTTAGGGGGGCTAGCGGGGGGGCCCAATGAGCAGTTCTTC
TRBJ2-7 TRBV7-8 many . CASSFKIISYEQYF TGTGCCAGCAGCTTCAAAATTATCAGCTACGAGCAGTACTTC
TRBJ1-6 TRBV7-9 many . CASTLLEGHNSPLHF TGTGCCAGCACCCTGCTCGAGGGGCATAATTCACCCCTCCACTTT
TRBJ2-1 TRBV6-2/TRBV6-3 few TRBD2 CASSYEPAGGGEQFF TGTGCCAGCAGTTACGAGCCAGCGGGGGGCGGTGAGCAGTTCTTC